The present T cell receptor (beta chain) was sequenced within a study of breast tumors, draining lymph nodes, adjacent tissues. Trimming took off 5 bases at V and 7 bases at J, with 9 bases between the two ends. The CDR3 spans 12 residues. The V gene's germline CDR1 is SEHNR and CDR2 FQNEAQ (reference sequence). The lymph nodes were axillary draining lymph nodes from breast cancer patients. TCRdb called the multiplex PCR reads again in MiXCR, with one record for every CDR3 protein. The data show 85,000 to 130,000 distinct CDR3 sequences, 21% seen once. This clonotype showed up just a few times. This receptor was taken from a female donor with breast cancer. Some clones in this sample may be carry-over from other donors' samples. The chain recombines TRBV7-9 with TRBJ1-5; D possibly corresponds to TRBD1 (5 bases). Specimen: axillary lymph node tissue. CDR3 in DNA: TGTGCCAGCAGCGCACAGGAACAGCCCCAGCATTTT. Amino acids: CASSAQEQPQHF.